This TCR beta chain was obtained from a study of T cell responses to AZD1222 COVID-19 vaccine. Study-level points and caveats: Donors skewed white British and female; clonal diversity was possibly underestimated.

The germline gives CDR1 MDHEN, CDR2 SYDVKM. V lost 2 bases and J 6 bases, leaving 11 bases between the germline ends. CDR3 length: 14 residues. The protocol was immunoSEQ multiplex PCR, while the TCRdb copy is restricted to in-frame clones and leaves out a portion. The sample has 140,000 to 150,000 clones; about 90% are singletons. About this clone itself: Antigen: not known.

This chain uses TRBV28 with TRBJ1-5, with unresolved D. The source material was peripheral blood, sampled 28 days after the second AZD1222 dose. This TCR was recovered from an adult who received the AZD1222 COVID-19 vaccine. This CDR3 is CASSLTGSGQPQHF. As DNA, the CDR3 is TGTGCCAGCAGTTTAACGGGGTCGGGTCAGCCCCAGCATTTT.